A single sample is the source of the 21 T cell receptor beta chains below, sequenced in a study of blood T cell repertoires in COVID-19. Using immunoSEQ multiplex PCR, the repertoire was profiled, and TCRdb retains in-frame clones only, with some absent. The top ten clones hold approximately 12% of a sample with 200,000 or so clones, roughly 76% of them seen once. The specimen sequenced was peripheral blood. The receptors shown here come from a woman of 80 years or more with COVID-19, enrolled during active disease.

The rearrangement links TRBV11-3 to TRBJ1-1, with D perhaps matching TRBD1 (5 bases). In germline, CDR1 is SGHNT, CDR2 YENEEA. The CDR3 spans 13 residues. Trimming pared 0 bases from V and 5 bases from J, leaving 7 bases between. Here the CDR3 reads CASSLDGGTEAFF. The CDR3 region has the DNA TGTGCCAGCAGCTTAGACGGGGGGACTGAAGCTTTCTTT.

This chain joins TRBV5-6 and TRBJ2-5, with D perhaps matching TRBD2 (7 bases). This CDR3 spans 14 amino acids. Germline V CDR1 and CDR2: SGHDT, YYEEEE. The germline V and J ends were trimmed by 3 bases and 5 bases, with 14 bases remaining between them. As DNA, the CDR3 is TGTGCCAGCAGCTCACGGGGGGCCAGCGAGACCCAGTACTTC. It codes for CASSSRGASETQYF.

The genes are TRBV2 and TRBJ2-5; 9 nucleotides align to TRBD2. Trimming cost V 6 bases and J 4 bases; bases outside gene matches: 6. The CDR3 is 14 residues long. The germline V gene has CDR1 SNHLY and CDR2 FYNNEI. DNA of the CDR3: TGTGCCAGCAGGCTCGATAGCGGGGGAGAGACCCAGTACTTC. Residues: CASRLDSGGETQYF.

The genes are TRBV7-9 and TRBJ1-1; D call uncertain. This CDR3 spans 12 amino acids. V lost 1 base to trimming and J lost 5 bases, with 5 bases between them. CDR1 SEHNR and CDR2 FQNEAQ come from the germline V gene (reference sequence). CDR3 amino acids: CASSLVFTEAFF. The CDR3 nucleotides are TGTGCCAGCAGCTTAGTATTTACTGAAGCTTTCTTT.

The V and J genes are TRBV7-2 and TRBJ2-1; 7 bases map to TRBD1. This CDR3 comprises 14 residues. Unmatched junction bases numbered 4, after V lost 2 bases and J lost 6 bases. Germline V gene sequence: CDR1 SGHTA, CDR2 FQGNSA. The CDR3 reads CASSLLAGGNEQFF. The CDR3 DNA reads TGTGCCAGCAGCTTATTGGCAGGGGGCAATGAGCAGTTCTTC.

The rearrangement joins TRBV6-2 or TRBV6-3 to TRBJ1-2, with 8 bases lining up with TRBD1. Germline V gene data show CDR1 as MNHEY and CDR2 as SVGEGT. The V gene end was trimmed by 5 bases and the J gene end by 0 bases; junction bases not matched to a gene: 5. The CDR3 is made up of 15 amino acids. CDR3 DNA: TGTGCCAGCAGTAAAAGGACAGGGACTAACTATGGCTACACCTTC. Its protein product is CASSKRTGTNYGYTF.

This clone was seen just once. A much larger clone is a single base away; this may be a read error. The CDR3: CASSWGGQGNYGYTF. The DNA of the CDR3 is TGTGCCAGCAGCTGGGGGGGCCAGGGAAACTATGGCTACACCTTC. This sequence joins TRBV11-3 and TRBJ1-2, with a tentative D call TRBD1 (6 bases). The germline V gene has CDR1 SGHNT and CDR2 YENEEA. Trimming removed 4 bases from V and 2 bases from J, with 14 bases in between. CDR3 size: 15 residues.

The CDR3 spells CASSQLEAGAYEQYF. The CDR3 DNA is TGTGCCAGCAGCCAACTTGAGGCGGGTGCCTACGAGCAGTACTTC. V usage is TRBV2 and J usage is TRBJ2-7; perhaps TRBD2 as D (5 bases). The V and J ends lost 6 bases and 2 bases respectively, with 17 bases between them. Germline assignment: CDR1 SNHLY and CDR2 FYNNEI. The CDR3 extends over 15 amino acids.

The chain uses TRBV11-2 and TRBJ2-7; the D gene is possibly TRBD1 (6 bases). Germline loops: CDR1 SGHAT, CDR2 FQNNGV. The CDR3 contains 15 residues. V gave up 0 bases and J gave up 6 bases, with 15 bases separating them. The DNA of the CDR3 is TGTGCCAGCAGCTTAGAAGGCCAGGGGACGATCGAGCAGTACTTC. Residues: CASSLEGQGTIEQYF.

The chain combines TRBV6-6 with TRBJ1-1; D call uncertain. Germline V CDR1 and CDR2: MNHNY, SVGAGI (reference sequence). Trimming pared 7 bases from V and 0 bases from J, leaving 9 bases between. The CDR3 is made up of 13 amino acids. The CDR3 reads CASTTSMNTEAFF. In nucleotides, the CDR3 is TGTGCCAGCACCACTTCGATGAACACTGAAGCTTTCTTT.

The V and J genes are TRBV5-1 and TRBJ1-6; D remains unclear. CDR3 length equals 15 residues. Trimming cost V 6 bases and J 2 bases, with 12 bases left between them. CDR1 and CDR2 from the germline V gene are SGHRS and YFSETQ. The CDR3 region is CASTIENPYNSPLHF. The CDR3 DNA sequence: TGCGCCAGCACGATTGAGAATCCCTATAATTCACCCCTCCACTTT.

The rearrangement joins TRBV10-3 to TRBJ2-3; 9 bases fit TRBD1. V lost 5 bases and J lost 6; bases outside the gene matches: 6. CDR3 size: 14 residues. Germline values: CDR1 ENHRY, CDR2 SYGVKD. This CDR3 reads CAISPGQGYDTQYF. DNA for the CDR3: TGTGCCATCAGTCCGGGACAGGGTTACGATACGCAGTATTTT.

This chain uses TRBV5-5 with TRBJ1-2, with unresolved D. CDR3 length: 13 residues. V lost 0 bases and J 5 bases, leaving 8 bases between the germline ends. Per germline, CDR1 SGHKS and CDR2 YYEKEE (reference sequence). For the CDR3, the DNA is TGTGCCAGCAGCTTGGGGCACGCATATGGCTACACCTTC. Its translation: CASSLGHAYGYTF.

V is TRBV6-5 and J is TRBJ2-1; D is possibly TRBD2 (5 bases). Germline V CDR1 and CDR2: MNHEY, SVGAGI. V lost 2 bases to trimming and J lost 8 bases, with 13 bases between them. This CDR3 spans 14 amino acids. This chain's CDR3 is CASSYLASIDEQFF. CDR3 sequence (DNA): TGTGCCAGCAGTTACCTTGCTAGCATCGATGAGCAGTTCTTC.

CDR3 nucleotides: TGTGCCAGCAGCCAACTAGCGGGCCTCGATACGCAGTATTTT. Translation gives CASSQLAGLDTQYF. The rearrangement links TRBV7-6 to TRBJ2-3; 9 nucleotides agree with TRBD2. The germline gives CDR1 SGHVS, CDR2 FNYEAQ. The J segment lost 6 bases and the V segment lost 5 bases, leaving 6 bases of the junction unmatched. The CDR3 runs to 14 residues.

This sequence joins TRBV5-4 and TRBJ2-7; D gene ambiguous. This CDR3 spans 13 amino acids. From germline, CDR1 is SGHNT and CDR2 YYREEE (reference sequence). The V end was cut by 2 bases, the J end by 1 base, with 7 bases between. CDR3: CASSFPDSYEQYF. Here the CDR3 DNA reads TGTGCCAGCAGCTTCCCAGATTCCTACGAGCAGTACTTC. Complete variable domain (other parts from reference TRBV5-4 and TRBJ2-7): ETGVTQSPTHLIKTRGQQVTLRCSSQSGHNTVSWYQQALGQGPQFIFQYYREEENGRGNFPPRFSGLQFPNYSSELNVNALELDDSALYLCASSFPDSYEQYFGPGTRLTVT.

This chain uses TRBV4-2 with TRBJ2-2; the D is unclear. Looked up from germline, CDR1 is LGHNA and CDR2 is YNFKEQ. The CDR3 is 14 amino acids. V was clipped by 4 bases and J by 6 bases, with 12 bases between them. The CDR3 bases are TGTGCCAGCAGCCCAACCGCGGTGTCCGGGGAGCTGTTTTTT. It translates to CASSPTAVSGELFF.

This clone was detected only once. The chain carries TRBV24-1 and TRBJ2-5; 8 bases line up with TRBD1. CDR1 and CDR2 (germline): KGHDR, SFDVKD. The CDR3 is 16 residues long. Trimming took 4 bases from V and 4 from J; bases not matched to a gene: 10. CDR3 sequence: CATSEARTGLRETQYF. The CDR3 coding sequence is TGTGCCACCAGTGAGGCCCGGACAGGGCTGAGAGAGACCCAGTACTTC.

A few counts support this clone. This rearrangement joins TRBV19 to TRBJ1-2; D uncertain. Germline V gene lookup returns CDR1 LNHDA and CDR2 SQIVND (reference sequence). V lost 3 bases, J lost 3 bases, and 11 bases lay in between. The CDR3 consists of 14 residues. The CDR3 region is CASSMTEWDYGYTF. The CDR3 bases are TGTGCCAGTAGTATGACGGAGTGGGACTATGGCTACACCTTC.

A few counts support this clone. The chain employs TRBV6-2 or TRBV6-3 and TRBJ2-7; perhaps TRBD1 as D (5 bases). The germline gives CDR1 MNHEY, CDR2 SVGEGT. Trimming shortened V by 0 bases and J by 2 bases, and 26 bases separated the two germline ends. CDR3 size: 20 residues. The CDR3 DNA reads TGTGCCAGCAGTTACTCTGTGCGGCAGGGCCAGAAACACCGCCCCTACGAGCAGTACTTC. Translation gives CASSYSVRQGQKHRPYEQYF.

The gene calls are TRBV6-2 or TRBV6-3 and TRBJ1-5, with TRBD1 matching over 7 bases. The V gene end was trimmed by 5 bases and the J gene end by 3 bases; junction bases not matched to a gene: 4. This CDR3 comprises 14 residues. Germline V gene sequence: CDR1 MNHEY, CDR2 SVGEGT. The CDR3 coding sequence is TGTGCCAGCAGTCCGACAGGGCCCAATCAGCCCCAGCATTTT. It is translated as CASSPTGPNQPQHF.